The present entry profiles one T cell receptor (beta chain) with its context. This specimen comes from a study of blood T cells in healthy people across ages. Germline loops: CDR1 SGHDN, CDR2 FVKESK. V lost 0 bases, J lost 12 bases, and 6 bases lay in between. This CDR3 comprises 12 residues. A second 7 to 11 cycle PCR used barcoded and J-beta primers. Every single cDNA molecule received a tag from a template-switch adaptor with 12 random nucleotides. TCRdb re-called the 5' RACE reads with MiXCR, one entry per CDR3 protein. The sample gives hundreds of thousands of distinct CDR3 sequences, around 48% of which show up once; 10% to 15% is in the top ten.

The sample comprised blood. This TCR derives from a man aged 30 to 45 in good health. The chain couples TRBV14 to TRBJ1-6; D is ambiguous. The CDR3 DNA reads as TGTGCCAGCAGCCAAGATGGGGAACCCCTCCACTTT. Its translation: CASSQDGEPLHF. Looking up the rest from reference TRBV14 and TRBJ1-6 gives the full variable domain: EAGVTQFPSHSVIEKGQTVTLRCDPISGHDNLYWYRRVMGKEIKFLLHFVKESKQDESGMPNNRFLAERTGGTYSTLKVQPAELEDSGVYFCASSQDGEPLHFGNGTRLTVT.